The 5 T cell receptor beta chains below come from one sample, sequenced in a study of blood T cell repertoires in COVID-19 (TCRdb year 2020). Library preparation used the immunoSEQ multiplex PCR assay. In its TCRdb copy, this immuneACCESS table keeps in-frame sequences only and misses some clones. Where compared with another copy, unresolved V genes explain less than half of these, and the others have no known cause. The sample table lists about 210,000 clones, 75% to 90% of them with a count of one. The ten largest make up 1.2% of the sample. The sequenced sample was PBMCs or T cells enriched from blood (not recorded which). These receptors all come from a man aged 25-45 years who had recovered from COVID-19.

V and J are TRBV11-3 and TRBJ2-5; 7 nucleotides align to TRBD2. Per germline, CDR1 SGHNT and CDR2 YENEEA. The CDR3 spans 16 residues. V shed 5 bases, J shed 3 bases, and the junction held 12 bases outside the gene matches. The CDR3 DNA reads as TGTGCCAGCAGCGGCTACGGGGGGAGGGGTGAAGAGACCCAGTACTTC. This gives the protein CASSGYGGRGEETQYF. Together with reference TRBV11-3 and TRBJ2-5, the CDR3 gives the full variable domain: EAGVVQSPRYKIIEKKQPVAFWCNPISGHNTLYWYLQNLGQGPELLIRYENEEAVDDSQLPKDRFSAERLKGVDSTLKIQPAELGDSAVYLCASSGYGGRGEETQYFGPGTRLLVL.

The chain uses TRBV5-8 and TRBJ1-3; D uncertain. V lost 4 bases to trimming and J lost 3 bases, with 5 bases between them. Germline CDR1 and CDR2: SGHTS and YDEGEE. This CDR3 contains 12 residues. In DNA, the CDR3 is TGTGCCAGCAGCCACAGTGGAAACACCATATATTTT. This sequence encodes CASSHSGNTIYF.

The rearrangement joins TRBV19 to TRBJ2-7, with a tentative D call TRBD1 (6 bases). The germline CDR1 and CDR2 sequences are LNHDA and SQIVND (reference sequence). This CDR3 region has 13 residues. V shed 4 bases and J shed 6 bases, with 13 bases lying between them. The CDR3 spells CASSNTGSGEQYF. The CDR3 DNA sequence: TGTGCCAGTAGTAACACAGGGTCGGGCGAGCAGTACTTC. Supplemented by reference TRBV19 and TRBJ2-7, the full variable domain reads DGGITQSPKYLFRKEGQNVTLSCEQNLNHDAMYWYRQDPGQGLRLIYYSQIVNDFQKGDIAEGYSVSREKKESFPLTVTSAQKNPTAFYLCASSNTGSGEQYFGPGTRLTVT.

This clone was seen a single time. The CDR3 sequence is CASSPTSGVNNEQFF. The CDR3 DNA sequence: TGCGCCAGCAGCCCGACTAGCGGGGTTAACAATGAGCAGTTCTTC. The V and J genes are TRBV4-3 and TRBJ2-1, with 11 bases that match TRBD2. CDR1 is LGHNA, CDR2 YSLEER, per germline. The V and J ends lost 4 bases and 5 bases, in that order; junction bases with no gene match: 4. This CDR3 contains 15 residues.

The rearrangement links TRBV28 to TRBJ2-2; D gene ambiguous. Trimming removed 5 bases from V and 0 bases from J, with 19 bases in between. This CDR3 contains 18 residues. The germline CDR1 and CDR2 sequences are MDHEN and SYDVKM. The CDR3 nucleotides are TGTGCCAGCAGTCGATGGAAGCTTCTGGGCACGAACACCGGGGAGCTGTTTTTT. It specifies CASSRWKLLGTNTGELFF. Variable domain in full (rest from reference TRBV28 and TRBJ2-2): DVKVTQSSRYLVKRTGEKVFLECVQDMDHENMFWYRQDPGLGLRLIYFSYDVKMKEKGDIPEGYSVSREKKERFSLILESASTNQTSMYLCASSRWKLLGTNTGELFFGEGSRLTVL.